The clone carrying this T cell receptor (beta chain) was observed a few times. Antigen: not known. Germline CDR1 and CDR2: MNHNS and SASEGT. Germline trimming cut 7 bases from V and 0 bases from J; bases unmatched to any gene: 4. The CDR3 covers 16 residues. TCR beta libraries were built with iRepertoire HTBI primers and Arm-PCR of CDR3 regions. TCRdb re-called the multiplex PCR reads with MiXCR, one entry per CDR3 protein. This table has hundreds of thousands of distinct CDR3 sequences, over 15% appearing once. The data originate from a study of regulatory T cells in long-lasting Graves disease. Findings and limits, study-wide: Researchers examined only peripheral blood and not thyroid tissue.

Time point noted: newly diagnosed GD, antithyroid drugs for less than 3 months. The TCR library used RNA extracted from PBMCs. These data also formed part of another study, on T cells in Graves' hyperthyroidism and ophthalmopathy.

This sequence joins TRBV6-1 and TRBJ2-1, with TRBD2 identical over 12 bases. This receptor was taken from a man aged 35-49 years with Graves disease. The material sequenced was peripheral blood mononuclear cells (PBMCs), taken at new diagnosis, from a patient treated with antithyroid drugs. Here the CDR3 DNA reads TGTGCCAGCACGACTAGCGGGGGCCTCTCCTACAATGAGCAGTTCTTC. This translates into CASTTSGGLSYNEQFF.